This is a list of T cell receptor beta chains from one sample in a study of T cells after yellow fever vaccination. In TCRdb, the 5' RACE reads were re-called with MiXCR into one record per CDR3 protein. The sample lists 350,000 to 450,000 distinct CDR3 sequences, approximately 5.7% occurring once. The source was PBMCs, collected 5 days after the yellow fever booster vaccination. The receptors here all came from a man aged 25 to 40 who received the YFV17D yellow fever vaccine. Both conserved end residues are part of each CDR3. The order of the fields is D gene, J gene, V gene, clone size, CDR3 DNA, CDR3 protein. A D gene is named only where the DNA matches it firmly. Only part of the rows carry a size: once, few, many, or a class if the clone is expanded.

>.|TRBJ2-4|TRBV5-1|many
TGCGCCAGCAGGGAAACCAACATAGCCAAAAACATTCAGTACTTC
CASRETNIAKNIQYF
>TRBD1|TRBJ2-1|TRBV19|.
TGTGCCAGTAGTTCTGCCGGGACAGGACTCGACAATGAGCAGTTCTTC
CASSSAGTGLDNEQFF
>.|TRBJ2-6|TRBV9|many
TGTGCCAGCAGCGTAGGAAACTCTGGGGCCAACGTCCTGACTTTC
CASSVGNSGANVLTF
>.|TRBJ2-1|TRBV4-3|many
TGCGCCAGCAGCCAAGATGGTAGGGGCAATGAGCAGTTCTTC
CASSQDGRGNEQFF
>TRBD1|TRBJ2-2|TRBV9|few
TGTGCCAGCAGTGACAGGGCAGGAACCGGGGAGCTGTTTTTT
CASSDRAGTGELFF
>TRBD2|TRBJ2-1|TRBV12-3/TRBV12-4|.
TGTGCCAGCAGTGGCGGGACTAGCGAGGGAAATGAGCAGTTCTTC
CASSGGTSEGNEQFF
>.|TRBJ2-2|TRBV7-2|many
TGTGCCAGCTCCCGTGGGGGCAACACCGGGGAGCTGTTTTTT
CASSRGGNTGELFF
>.|TRBJ2-7|TRBV20-1|few
TGCAGTGCTCACGGAGGTCGGAGCTCCTACGAGCAGTACTTC
CSAHGGRSSYEQYF
>.|TRBJ2-7|TRBV20-1|many
TGCAGTGCCGGCGTGGGGGGCGGATCCTACGAGCAGTACTTC
CSAGVGGGSYEQYF
>.|TRBJ2-7|TRBV28|.
TGTGCCAGCAAAACCCGGGACCGTTGGGAGCAGTACTTC
CASKTRDRWEQYF
>.|TRBJ2-4|TRBV6-5|few
TGTGCCAGCAGTTACTCGAGCGGTATGGGGGGAGAGGGCATTCAGTACTTC
CASSYSSGMGGEGIQYF
>.|TRBJ2-1|TRBV7-2|few
TGTGCCAGCAGCGGGGGGCCCTACAATGAGCAGTTCTTC
CASSGGPYNEQFF
>.|TRBJ1-1|TRBV7-2|few
TGTGCCAGCAGCTCTTACCGGACATGGGACACTGAAGCTTTCTTT
CASSSYRTWDTEAFF
>.|TRBJ2-7|TRBV10-1|many
TGCGCCAGCAGTGAGTACCCGGGGGAGCAGTACTTC
CASSEYPGEQYF
>.|TRBJ2-1|TRBV20-1|.
TGCAGTGCTAGAGACGGGACGGGACCCCAGGGACATGAGCAGTTCTTC
CSARDGTGPQGHEQFF
>TRBD2|TRBJ2-5|TRBV10-3|few
TGTGCCATCAGTGAAGCGGGAAAAGAGACCCAGTACTTC
CAISEAGKETQYF
>.|TRBJ2-5|TRBV12-3/TRBV12-4|.
TGTGCCAGCAGCCCAATTAGGGGCGGGAAGACCCAGTACTTC
CASSPIRGGKTQYF
>.|TRBJ2-3|TRBV7-2|many
TGTGCCAGCAGCTTCGCAGGGGACATCAGCACAGATACGCAGTATTTT
CASSFAGDISTDTQYF
>.|TRBJ1-5|TRBV18|few
TGTGCCAGCCAGGGCGCCAATCAGCCCCAGCATTTT
CASQGANQPQHF
>.|TRBJ2-7|TRBV6-5|.
TGTGCCAGCAGCCCGGGCGGCGAGCGGCAGTACTTC
CASSPGGERQYF
>TRBD2|TRBJ2-1|TRBV12-3/TRBV12-4|many
TGTGCCAGCAGTTCCCCTGGACTAGCTGGGTACAATGAGCAGTTCTTC
CASSSPGLAGYNEQFF
>TRBD2|TRBJ2-1|TRBV12-3/TRBV12-4|many
TGTGCCAGCAGTTTTTCTCTAGCGGTCTTGCAGTTCTTC
CASSFSLAVLQFF
>.|TRBJ2-5|TRBV7-9|few
TGTGCCAGCAGCCCTACTAGCAGCCAAGAGACCCAGTACTTC
CASSPTSSQETQYF
>TRBD2|TRBJ2-1|TRBV4-3|few
TGCGCCAGCAGCCAACCAGCGGGAGGGTCCTACAATGAGCAGTTCTTC
CASSQPAGGSYNEQFF
>.|TRBJ2-7|TRBV6-5|.
TGTGCCAGCAGTTACTCCGGGACACCCTACGAGCAGTACTTC
CASSYSGTPYEQYF
>.|TRBJ1-1|TRBV5-1|many
TGCGCCAGCAGCTTGGCCTGGGCAGCTACTGAAGCTTTCTTT
CASSLAWAATEAFF
>.|TRBJ2-1|TRBV6-1|.
TGTGCCAGCAGTGGTGGAGGGGGTTACCAGTTCTTC
CASSGGGGYQFF
>TRBD2|TRBJ2-2|TRBV6-1|.
TGTGCCAGCAGATTTCCGGGACTAGCGGCATCCGGGGAGCTGTTTTTT
CASRFPGLAASGELFF
>.|TRBJ2-3|TRBV5-6|.
TGTGCCAGCAGTGTTCTTCGGGTGGTCACAGATACGCAGTATTTT
CASSVLRVVTDTQYF
>TRBD1|TRBJ2-2|TRBV19|.
TGTGCCAGTAGTCGACTGACAGGGGGCGCGAAGAACACCGGGGAGCTGTTTTTT
CASSRLTGGAKNTGELFF
>TRBD2|TRBJ2-5|TRBV2|many
TGTGCCAGCAGTGAACCGAAGACTAGCCCTAGGACCCAGTACTTC
CASSEPKTSPRTQYF
>.|TRBJ2-5|TRBV4-2|.
TGTGCCAGCAGCCATAGCGTAGCGTACCAAGAGACCCAGTACTTC
CASSHSVAYQETQYF
>.|TRBJ2-1|TRBV7-6|many
TGTGCCAGCAGCTTAAAAGACCATGAGCAGTTCTTC
CASSLKDHEQFF
>.|TRBJ1-2|TRBV5-1|.
TGCGCCAGCAGCTTGGAGGCAGGCCCTAACTATGGCTACACCTTC
CASSLEAGPNYGYTF
>TRBD1|TRBJ2-1|TRBV5-1|few
TGCGCCAGCAGCACGGGACAGGGGTCGAATGAGCAGTTCTTC
CASSTGQGSNEQFF
>.|TRBJ2-3|TRBV12-3/TRBV12-4|few
TGTGCCAGCAGTCTACAGGGAGCACTTGATACGCAGTATTTT
CASSLQGALDTQYF
>.|TRBJ2-7|TRBV11-2|few
TGTGCCAGCAGCTTCGAGAATTCGATCCACGAGCAGTACTTC
CASSFENSIHEQYF
>TRBD2|TRBJ2-3|TRBV20-1|.
TGCAGTGCCTCAGGGCGGGAGTCTACAGATACGCAGTATTTT
CSASGRESTDTQYF
>.|TRBJ1-1|TRBV11-3|many
TGTGCCAGCAGCTCCCCAGGCTCAGGTACCACTGAAGCTTTCTTT
CASSSPGSGTTEAFF
>TRBD1|TRBJ2-6|TRBV11-1|.
TGTGCCAGCAGCTCGCCCTACGATCGGACAGGGGGCGGTTCTGGGGCCAACGTCCTGACTTTC
CASSSPYDRTGGGSGANVLTF
>TRBD2|TRBJ2-3|TRBV7-9|few
TGTGCCAGCAGCTTACAAGAAATAGCGGGAGTTCGAACGCAGTATTTT
CASSLQEIAGVRTQYF
>.|TRBJ2-2|TRBV7-2|many
TGTGCCAGCAGCTTAGGCAGGTCCTTAGCCGGGGAGCTGTTTTTT
CASSLGRSLAGELFF
>.|TRBJ1-5|TRBV12-3/TRBV12-4|many
TGTGCCAGCAGTTCAGAGGGGGGACAGCCCCAGCATTTT
CASSSEGGQPQHF
>TRBD2|TRBJ2-2|TRBV5-4|.
TGTGCCAGCTCCCCGGGTAGCGGGAGGGCCTGGAACACCGGGGAGCTGTTTTTT
CASSPGSGRAWNTGELFF
>.|TRBJ2-3|TRBV30|.
TGTGCCTGGAATCTCGGAGGGGCAAACACAGATACGCAGTATTTT
CAWNLGGANTDTQYF
>TRBD2|TRBJ2-7|TRBV7-2|many
TGTGCCAGCAGCTTAGGACTAGCGGGAAACTACGAGCAGTACTTC
CASSLGLAGNYEQYF
>.|TRBJ1-6|TRBV20-1|many
TGCAGTGCTGCACAGGGTTCACCCCTCCACTTT
CSAAQGSPLHF
>.|TRBJ2-3|TRBV6-5|.
TGTGCCAGCAGTTACTGGGAGGGGGGGATGGATACGCAGTATTTT
CASSYWEGGMDTQYF
>TRBD2|TRBJ2-1|TRBV7-8|many
TGTGCCAGCAGCCTCTGGACCGGGGGGGTCGAGACTAGCGGGCGGTACAATGAGCAGTTCTTC
CASSLWTGGVETSGRYNEQFF
>.|TRBJ2-5|TRBV12-3/TRBV12-4|many
TGTGCCAGCAGTTTAGAGGGATTCCAAGAGACCCAGTACTTC
CASSLEGFQETQYF
>TRBD1|TRBJ2-3|TRBV19|many
TGTGCCAGTAGTTCACAGGGGGCGCGTGGCACAGATACGCAGTATTTT
CASSSQGARGTDTQYF
>.|TRBJ2-1|TRBV23-1|.
TGCGCCAGCCCGGTGGCCGGCGACAATGAGCAGTTCTTC
CASPVAGDNEQFF
>.|TRBJ2-7|TRBV3-1|.
TGTGCCAGCAGCCATAAAGCCTACGAGCAGTACTTC
CASSHKAYEQYF
>.|TRBJ2-7|TRBV27|many
TGTGCCAGCAGTTTATCGCCAGGACTACGCTCCTACGAGCAGTACTTC
CASSLSPGLRSYEQYF